The rows below give T cell receptor beta chains drawn from one sample of a study of blood T cell repertoires in COVID-19. Assay: immunoSEQ multiplex PCR; the TCRdb copy retains only in-frame clones and omits some. The sample holds about 280,000 clones, about nine tenths seen once. Sequences were obtained from peripheral blood. Receptors originate from a woman aged 45 to 65 who had recovered from COVID-19. Both conserved end residues are part of each CDR3. A D gene is named only where the DNA matches it firmly. Clone size is not always given. Where it is, it says once, few, many or a class for expanded clones.

>TRBV7-9|-|-|TRBJ2-2
TGTGCCAGCAAACATGAGAGGTCGAACACCGGGGAGCTGTTTTTT
CASKHERSNTGELFF
>TRBV27|-|TRBD1|TRBJ2-6
TGTGCCAGCAGTTTAAGGGGGACAGGTACTTCTGGGGCCAACGTCCTGACTTTC
CASSLRGTGTSGANVLTF
>TRBV9|-|TRBD1|TRBJ1-1
TGTGCCAGCAGCGTTACAGGGGGCGTGAACACTGAAGCTTTCTTT
CASSVTGGVNTEAFF
>TRBV6-1|-|TRBD2|TRBJ2-5
TGTGCCAGCAGTGAAGGACTAGCGGGGGGGACCCAGTACTTC
CASSEGLAGGTQYF
>TRBV20-1|-|-|TRBJ2-5
TGCAGTGCAGTGAGGCAGACCCAGTACTTC
CSAVRQTQYF
>TRBV30|-|-|TRBJ1-1
TGTGCCGGCAACACCGGGACTGAAGCTTTCTTT
CAGNTGTEAFF
>TRBV2|-|-|TRBJ2-2
TGTGCCAGCAGTTTGAAGGGGGCGAACACCGGGGAGCTGTTTTTT
CASSLKGANTGELFF
>TRBV9|-|-|TRBJ2-5
TGTGCCAGCAGAACGTGGGCACAAGAGACCCAGTACTTC
CASRTWAQETQYF
>TRBV5-6|-|-|TRBJ2-6
TGTGCCAGCAGCTTGCGGGTAGGCTCTGGGGCCAACGTCCTGACTTTC
CASSLRVGSGANVLTF
>TRBV27|-|-|TRBJ1-2
TGTGCCAGCAGTTCCTTAGCAGGGGAAAATGGCTACACCTTC
CASSSLAGENGYTF
>TRBV5-4|-|-|TRBJ1-1
TGTGCCAGCAGCACAAAGACAGGACGTGAAGCTTTCTTT
CASSTKTGREAFF
>TRBV19|-|-|TRBJ2-5
TGTGCCAGTAGTATTGGAGGGGGGGCCCTAGAGACCCAGTACTTC
CASSIGGGALETQYF
>TRBV10-3|-|-|TRBJ2-2
TGTGCCATCCTTAACACCGGGGAGCTGTTTTTT
CAILNTGELFF
>TRBV28|-|-|TRBJ1-4
TGTGCCAGCAGTTTAGGTCAGGACTATGAAAAACTGTTTTTT
CASSLGQDYEKLFF
>TRBV6-2/TRBV6-3|once|-|TRBJ1-1
TGTGCCAGCAGTCAGGACCTGTTAGCTTTCGGGGAGTCTTTCTTT
CASSQDLLAFGESFF